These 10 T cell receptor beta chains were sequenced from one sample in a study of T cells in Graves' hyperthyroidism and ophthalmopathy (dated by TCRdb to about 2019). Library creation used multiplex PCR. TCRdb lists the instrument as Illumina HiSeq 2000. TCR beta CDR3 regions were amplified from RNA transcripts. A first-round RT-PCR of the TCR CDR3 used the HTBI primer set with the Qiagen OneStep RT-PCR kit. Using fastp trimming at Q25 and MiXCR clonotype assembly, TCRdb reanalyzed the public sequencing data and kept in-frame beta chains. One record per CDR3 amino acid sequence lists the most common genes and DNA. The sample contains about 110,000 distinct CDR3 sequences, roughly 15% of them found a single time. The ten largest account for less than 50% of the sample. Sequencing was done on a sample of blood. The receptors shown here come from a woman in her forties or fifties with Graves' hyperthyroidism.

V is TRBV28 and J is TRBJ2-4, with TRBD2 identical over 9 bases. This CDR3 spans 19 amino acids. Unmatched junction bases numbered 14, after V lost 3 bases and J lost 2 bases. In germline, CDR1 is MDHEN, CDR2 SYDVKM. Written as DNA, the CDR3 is TGTGCCAGCAGTTTGTTCTCTAATAGCGGGAGTAGAACCAAAAACATTCAGTACTTC. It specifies CASSLFSNSGSRTKNIQYF.

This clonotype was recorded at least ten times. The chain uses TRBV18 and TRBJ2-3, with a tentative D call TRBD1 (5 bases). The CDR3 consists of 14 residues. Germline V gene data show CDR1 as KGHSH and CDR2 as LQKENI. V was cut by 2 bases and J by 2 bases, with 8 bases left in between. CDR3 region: CASSPKGNTDTQYF. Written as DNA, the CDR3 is TGTGCCAGCTCACCAAAGGGGAACACAGATACGCAGTATTTT.

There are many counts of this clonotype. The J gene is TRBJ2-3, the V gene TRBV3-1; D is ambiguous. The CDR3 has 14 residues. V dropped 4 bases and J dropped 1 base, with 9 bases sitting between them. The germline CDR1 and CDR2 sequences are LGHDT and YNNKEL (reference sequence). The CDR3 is CASSPTLRTDTQYF. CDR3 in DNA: TGTGCCAGCAGCCCAACGCTACGCACAGATACGCAGTATTTT.

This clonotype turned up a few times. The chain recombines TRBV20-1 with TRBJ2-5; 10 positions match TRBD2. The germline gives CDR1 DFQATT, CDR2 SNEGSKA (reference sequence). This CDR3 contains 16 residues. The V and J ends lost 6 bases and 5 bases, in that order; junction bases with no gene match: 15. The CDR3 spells CSARPRGAGGVETQYF. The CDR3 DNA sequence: TGCAGTGCGAGACCACGGGGAGCGGGAGGGGTGGAGACCCAGTACTTC.

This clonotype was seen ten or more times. This CDR3 is CASSLQGARSGNTIYF. For the CDR3, the DNA is TGTGCCAGCAGCCTACAGGGGGCGAGATCTGGAAACACCATATATTTT. This chain joins TRBV7-9 and TRBJ1-3; 9 nucleotides match TRBD1. This CDR3 spans 16 amino acids. The germline CDR1 and CDR2 sequences are SEHNR and FQNEAQ (reference sequence). J gave up 1 base and V 5 bases, and 6 bases lay outside the gene matches.

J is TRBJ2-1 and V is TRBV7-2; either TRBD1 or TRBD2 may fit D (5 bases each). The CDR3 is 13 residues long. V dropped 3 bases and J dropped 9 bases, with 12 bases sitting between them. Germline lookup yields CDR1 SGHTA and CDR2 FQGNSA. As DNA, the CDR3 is TGTGCCAGCAGCTTCCACCGGGACGGTGAGCAGTTCTTC. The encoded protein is CASSFHRDGEQFF.

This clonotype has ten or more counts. CDR3 loop: CASSFILAGGNEQFF. CDR3 nucleotides: TGCGCCAGCAGCTTCATACTAGCGGGGGGCAATGAGCAGTTCTTC. V is TRBV5-1 and J is TRBJ2-1; TRBD2 agrees at 12 bases. Germline CDR1 reads SGHRS; CDR2 reads YFSETQ. The trim removed 2 bases at V and 6 bases at J, leaving 3 bases unmatched. The CDR3 is 15 residues long. The complete variable domain, with remaining parts taken from reference TRBV5-1 and TRBJ2-1, reads KAGVTQTPRYLIKTRGQQVTLSCSPISGHRSVSWYQQTPGQGLQFLFEYFSETQRNKGNFPGRFSGRQFSNSRSEMNVSTLELGDSALYLCASSFILAGGNEQFFGPGTRLTVL.

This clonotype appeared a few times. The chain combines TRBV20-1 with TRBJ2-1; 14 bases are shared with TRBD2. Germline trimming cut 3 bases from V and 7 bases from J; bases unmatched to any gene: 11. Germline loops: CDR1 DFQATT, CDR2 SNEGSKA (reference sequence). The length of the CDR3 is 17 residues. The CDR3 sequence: CSASPGTGTSGGNEQFF. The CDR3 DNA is TGCAGTGCTAGTCCGGGGACCGGGACTAGCGGGGGAAATGAGCAGTTCTTC.

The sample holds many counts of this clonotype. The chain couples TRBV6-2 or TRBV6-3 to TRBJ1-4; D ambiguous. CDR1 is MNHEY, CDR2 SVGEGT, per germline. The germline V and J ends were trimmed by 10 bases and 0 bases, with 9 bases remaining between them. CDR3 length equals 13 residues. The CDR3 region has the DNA TGTGCCACCCAGGCCTCAACTAATGAAAAACTGTTTTTT. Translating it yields CATQASTNEKLFF.

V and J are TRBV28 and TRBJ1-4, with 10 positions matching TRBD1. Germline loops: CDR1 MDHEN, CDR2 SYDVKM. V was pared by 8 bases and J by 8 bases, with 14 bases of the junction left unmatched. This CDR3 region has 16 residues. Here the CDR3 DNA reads TGTGCCAGCCTCCAAGCCACGGGACAGGGGAGAGAAAAACTGTTTTTT. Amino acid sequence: CASLQATGQGREKLFF.